These T cell receptor beta chains were read from a single sample in a study of blood T cell repertoires in COVID-19. Libraries were prepared by immunoSEQ multiplex PCR; TCRdb keeps only in-frame clonotypes and omits some of them. The sample holds over 250,000 clones, 70% to 90% seen once. Sequenced sample: PBMCs or T cells enriched from blood (not recorded which). The receptors stem from a woman in her twenties or thirties who had recovered from COVID-19. Both conserved end residues are part of each CDR3. Fields, in order: J gene, V gene, clone size, D gene, CDR3 protein, CDR3 DNA. A D gene is named only where the DNA matches it firmly. Expanded clones get a size class; other rows say once, few or many, or leave the size out.

j_call: TRBJ2-7
v_call: TRBV5-1
clone_size: .
d_call: TRBD2
cdr3_aa: CASSLGGSTYEQYF
cdr3_nt: TGCGCCAGCAGCTTGGGCGGGAGTACCTACGAGCAGTACTTC

j_call: TRBJ2-7
v_call: TRBV5-4
clone_size: .
d_call: .
cdr3_aa: CASRAGSLIHEQYF
cdr3_nt: TGTGCCAGCAGGGCGGGGAGCCTAATCCACGAGCAGTACTTC

j_call: TRBJ1-1
v_call: TRBV15
clone_size: .
d_call: .
cdr3_aa: CATRVGNLRARENTEAFF
cdr3_nt: TGTGCCACCAGGGTGGGTAACCTCAGGGCCAGAGAGAACACTGAAGCTTTCTTT

j_call: TRBJ2-5
v_call: TRBV28
clone_size: .
d_call: .
cdr3_aa: CASSYSGRGETQYF
cdr3_nt: TGTGCCAGCAGCTACAGCGGAAGAGGAGAGACCCAGTACTTC

j_call: TRBJ2-1
v_call: TRBV28
clone_size: .
d_call: TRBD2
cdr3_aa: CASSPSRGKGEQFF
cdr3_nt: TGTGCCAGCAGTCCCTCGCGGGGGAAGGGTGAGCAGTTCTTC

j_call: TRBJ1-1
v_call: TRBV11-2
clone_size: few
d_call: .
cdr3_aa: CASSLGGYQPGSTEAFF
cdr3_nt: TGTGCCAGCAGCTTAGGTGGCTACCAGCCTGGGAGCACTGAAGCTTTCTTT

j_call: TRBJ1-4
v_call: TRBV29-1
clone_size: .
d_call: .
cdr3_aa: CSVAGTRETNEKLFF
cdr3_nt: TGCAGCGTAGCCGGGACAAGGGAGACTAATGAAAAACTGTTTTTT

j_call: TRBJ2-7
v_call: TRBV5-4
clone_size: few
d_call: TRBD2
cdr3_aa: CASSQYPGLAGNEQYF
cdr3_nt: TGTGCCAGCAGCCAATATCCGGGACTAGCGGGAAACGAGCAGTACTTC

j_call: TRBJ1-4
v_call: TRBV9
clone_size: .
d_call: TRBD1
cdr3_aa: CASSVAGTGWEKLFF
cdr3_nt: TGTGCCAGCAGCGTAGCAGGGACAGGGTGGGAAAAACTGTTTTTT

j_call: TRBJ1-6
v_call: TRBV5-8
clone_size: .
d_call: TRBD1
cdr3_aa: CASSPPGQGSSPLHF
cdr3_nt: TGTGCCAGCAGCCCCCCCGGACAGGGAAGTTCACCCCTCCACTTT

j_call: TRBJ2-1
v_call: TRBV11-2
clone_size: .
d_call: .
cdr3_aa: CASSFEAWSLSEQFF
cdr3_nt: TGTGCCAGCAGCTTCGAAGCTTGGAGTTTGAGTGAGCAGTTCTTC

j_call: TRBJ1-6
v_call: TRBV3-1/TRBV3-2
clone_size: .
d_call: TRBD1
cdr3_aa: CASSQFPGQGYSPLHF
cdr3_nt: TGTGCCAGCAGCCAATTTCCGGGACAGGGGTATTCACCCCTCCACTTT

j_call: TRBJ2-3
v_call: TRBV6-1
clone_size: .
d_call: TRBD2
cdr3_aa: CASSEDPLAGVTDTQYF
cdr3_nt: TGTGCCAGCAGTGAAGACCCTCTAGCGGGAGTCACAGATACGCAGTATTTT

j_call: TRBJ2-7
v_call: TRBV9
clone_size: .
d_call: .
cdr3_aa: CASSPRGWGYEQYF
cdr3_nt: TGTGCCAGCAGCCCCCGGGGGTGGGGCTACGAGCAGTACTTC

j_call: TRBJ1-6
v_call: TRBV5-1
clone_size: few
d_call: TRBD1
cdr3_aa: CASSRGQGLISNSPLHF
cdr3_nt: TGCGCCAGCAGCCGGGGACAGGGGTTGATTTCGAATTCACCCCTCCACTTT

j_call: TRBJ2-2
v_call: TRBV18
clone_size: .
d_call: TRBD1
cdr3_aa: CASSRLWTGPLPGVTGELFF
cdr3_nt: TGTGCCAGCTCTCGTCTTTGGACAGGGCCCCTACCTGGTGTAACCGGGGAGCTGTTTTTT

j_call: TRBJ2-7
v_call: TRBV20-1
clone_size: .
d_call: TRBD2
cdr3_aa: CSASQHTGTSGRNEQYF
cdr3_nt: TGCAGTGCTAGTCAACACACCGGGACTAGCGGGAGGAACGAGCAGTACTTC

j_call: TRBJ2-3
v_call: TRBV9
clone_size: .
d_call: TRBD2
cdr3_aa: CASSVAGGDADTQYF
cdr3_nt: TGTGCCAGCAGCGTAGCGGGAGGGGATGCAGATACGCAGTATTTT

j_call: TRBJ1-1
v_call: TRBV9
clone_size: few
d_call: TRBD1
cdr3_aa: CASSVDDRGNTEAFF
cdr3_nt: TGTGCCAGCAGCGTAGATGACAGGGGGAACACTGAAGCTTTCTTT

j_call: TRBJ1-2
v_call: TRBV6-6
clone_size: .
d_call: .
cdr3_aa: CASTSNLDNYGYTF
cdr3_nt: TGTGCCAGCACCTCTAATCTAGACAACTATGGCTACACCTTC

j_call: TRBJ1-3
v_call: TRBV9
clone_size: .
d_call: .
cdr3_aa: CASSPSGAAGNTIYF
cdr3_nt: TGTGCCAGCAGCCCGAGTGGGGCAGCAGGAAACACCATATATTTT

j_call: TRBJ2-7
v_call: TRBV5-1
clone_size: once
d_call: TRBD2
cdr3_aa: CASSLAGGFDEQYF
cdr3_nt: TGCGCCAGCAGCTTGGCGGGAGGGTTCGACGAGCAGTACTTC

j_call: TRBJ1-1
v_call: TRBV4-1
clone_size: .
d_call: .
cdr3_aa: CASSQDRGAGTEAFF
cdr3_nt: TGCGCCAGCAGCCAAGATCGGGGGGCGGGCACTGAAGCTTTCTTT

j_call: TRBJ2-3
v_call: TRBV4-2
clone_size: .
d_call: TRBD2
cdr3_aa: CASSLSGLAGASTDTQYF
cdr3_nt: TGTGCCAGCAGCCTATCGGGACTAGCGGGCGCTAGCACAGATACGCAGTATTTT

j_call: TRBJ2-2
v_call: TRBV11-3
clone_size: once
d_call: .
cdr3_aa: CASSSSRANTGELFF
cdr3_nt: TGTGCCAGCAGCTCTTCGAGGGCGAACACCGGGGAGCTGTTTTTT

j_call: TRBJ1-1
v_call: TRBV4-1
clone_size: .
d_call: TRBD1
cdr3_aa: CASSQLGTAHTEAFF
cdr3_nt: TGCGCCAGCAGCCAACTGGGGACAGCGCACACTGAAGCTTTCTTT

j_call: TRBJ1-2
v_call: TRBV27
clone_size: .
d_call: .
cdr3_aa: CASSFRSANYGYTF
cdr3_nt: TGTGCCAGCAGTTTTCGTTCCGCTAACTATGGCTACACCTTC

j_call: TRBJ2-2
v_call: TRBV7-3
clone_size: .
d_call: TRBD2
cdr3_aa: CASSQGLAGGPYSSGELFF
cdr3_nt: TGTGCCAGCAGCCAAGGACTAGCGGGAGGGCCATATTCAAGCGGGGAGCTGTTTTTT

j_call: TRBJ2-7
v_call: TRBV15
clone_size: .
d_call: TRBD1
cdr3_aa: CATSRVMGQGAYEQYF
cdr3_nt: TGTGCCACCAGCAGAGTCATGGGACAGGGGGCATACGAGCAGTACTTC

j_call: TRBJ2-5
v_call: TRBV11-2
clone_size: .
d_call: .
cdr3_aa: CASSLSAPPGKETQYF
cdr3_nt: TGTGCCAGCAGCTTATCCGCCCCCCCAGGAAAGGAGACCCAGTACTTC

j_call: TRBJ2-3
v_call: TRBV27
clone_size: .
d_call: .
cdr3_aa: CASSHWGVDTQYF
cdr3_nt: TGTGCCAGCAGCCACTGGGGGGTGGATACGCAGTATTTT

j_call: TRBJ1-6
v_call: TRBV28
clone_size: .
d_call: .
cdr3_aa: CASSFEGQGNSPLHF
cdr3_nt: TGTGCCAGCAGTTTTGAGGGTCAGGGGAATTCACCCCTCCACTTT

j_call: TRBJ1-1
v_call: TRBV2
clone_size: .
d_call: .
cdr3_aa: CATMGPLRNTEAFF
cdr3_nt: TGTGCCACCATGGGCCCTCTACGGAACACTGAAGCTTTCTTT

j_call: TRBJ1-1
v_call: TRBV27
clone_size: .
d_call: .
cdr3_aa: CASKYRAKGEAFF
cdr3_nt: TGTGCCAGCAAGTACAGGGCGAAGGGTGAAGCTTTCTTT

j_call: TRBJ2-7
v_call: TRBV11-2
clone_size: .
d_call: TRBD2
cdr3_aa: CAGGGLAGGPRGEQYF
cdr3_nt: TGTGCCGGCGGGGGACTAGCGGGAGGGCCGCGTGGGGAGCAGTACTTC

j_call: TRBJ2-2
v_call: TRBV12-3/TRBV12-4
clone_size: .
d_call: .
cdr3_aa: CASRVQLTGELFF
cdr3_nt: TGTGCCAGCAGGGTACAGCTCACCGGGGAGCTGTTTTTT

j_call: TRBJ2-1
v_call: TRBV7-9
clone_size: .
d_call: .
cdr3_aa: CASSPTRGTTYNEQFF
cdr3_nt: TGTGCCAGCAGCCCTACGCGCGGGACGACCTACAATGAGCAGTTCTTC

j_call: TRBJ2-7
v_call: TRBV28
clone_size: once
d_call: TRBD1
cdr3_aa: CASSPLATGDYEQYF
cdr3_nt: TGTGCCAGCAGTCCTCTGGCCACAGGGGACTACGAGCAGTACTTC

j_call: TRBJ2-7
v_call: TRBV12-3/TRBV12-4
clone_size: .
d_call: .
cdr3_aa: CASSRQEYSEQYF
cdr3_nt: TGTGCCAGCAGCAGACAGGAATACTCCGAGCAGTACTTC

j_call: TRBJ1-6
v_call: TRBV7-7
clone_size: .
d_call: .
cdr3_aa: CASSLPPGWNSPLHF
cdr3_nt: TGTGCTAGCAGCTTACCCCCAGGGTGGAATTCACCCCTCCACTTT

j_call: TRBJ2-1
v_call: TRBV6-2/TRBV6-3
clone_size: .
d_call: .
cdr3_aa: CASSLAGWEQFF
cdr3_nt: TGTGCCAGCAGTTTAGCCGGTTGGGAGCAGTTCTTC

j_call: TRBJ1-2
v_call: TRBV19
clone_size: .
d_call: .
cdr3_aa: CASQGHLFYGYTF
cdr3_nt: TGTGCCAGCCAGGGACACCTCTTCTATGGCTACACCTTC

j_call: TRBJ1-6
v_call: TRBV15
clone_size: .
d_call: TRBD1
cdr3_aa: CATSSPGGSSYNSPLHF
cdr3_nt: TGTGCCACCAGCAGTCCAGGGGGGAGCTCCTATAATTCACCCCTCCACTTT

j_call: TRBJ1-2
v_call: TRBV7-9
clone_size: once
d_call: TRBD1
cdr3_aa: CASSFYQSGTVNYGYTF
cdr3_nt: TGTGCCAGCAGTTTTTACCAGTCCGGGACAGTCAACTATGGCTACACCTTC

j_call: TRBJ1-1
v_call: TRBV2
clone_size: .
d_call: TRBD1
cdr3_aa: CASTLDRPNDEAFF
cdr3_nt: TGTGCCAGCACCCTGGACAGGCCCAACGATGAAGCTTTCTTT